The 18 T cell receptor beta chains below come from one sample, sequenced in a study of shared clonotypes between healthy human individuals. The protocol was immunoSEQ multiplex PCR, while the TCRdb copy is restricted to in-frame clones and leaves out a portion. The table shows approximately 2,300,000 clones, with roughly 92% occurring only once. Sequenced sample: naive CD4+ T cells from PBMCs. Subset noted: CD45RA+ positively selected. These receptors were taken from a man aged 18-30 years in good health. Some clones in this sample may be carry-over from other donors' samples.

This clone was observed a handful of times. This rearrangement joins TRBV10-3 to TRBJ2-1; 8 positions agree with TRBD1. The CDR3 length is 16 residues. Per germline, CDR1 ENHRY and CDR2 SYGVKD. V was clipped by 3 bases and J by 7 bases; unmatched bases: 11. CDR3 amino acids: CAISESTGEERNEQFF. The CDR3 nucleotides read TGTGCCATCAGTGAATCGACAGGGGAGGAAAGGAATGAGCAGTTCTTC.

J is TRBJ2-7 and V is TRBV7-2, with 7 bases identical to TRBD1. This CDR3 region has 13 residues. The V segment lost 5 bases and the J segment 6 bases; nucleotides outside the gene matches: 7. Germline-derived CDR1 and CDR2 are SGHTA and FQGNSA. The CDR3 nucleotides read TGTGCCAGCAGCCCCGACAGGGTTTCCGAGCAGTACTTC. This sequence encodes CASSPDRVSEQYF. Full variable domain (missing parts from reference TRBV7-2 and TRBJ2-7): GAGVSQSPSNKVTEKGKDVELRCDPISGHTALYWYRQSLGQGLEFLIYFQGNSAPDKSGLPSDRFSAERTGGSVSTLTIQRTQQEDSAVYLCASSPDRVSEQYFGPGTRLTVT.

The rearrangement joins TRBV5-1 to TRBJ2-2; 7 nucleotides line up with TRBD2. Germline V gives CDR1 SGHRS, CDR2 YFSETQ. The CDR3 extends over 16 amino acids. After removal of 0 bases from V and 5 bases from J, the junction contained 7 bases not matched to a gene. The CDR3 sequence: CASSLEPSGQTGELFF. In DNA, the CDR3 is TGCGCCAGCAGCTTGGAGCCTAGCGGTCAGACCGGGGAGCTGTTTTTT.

The chain has TRBV7-2 and TRBJ2-7, with D perhaps assigned TRBD1 or TRBD2 (5 bases each). V lost 0 bases and J 6 bases, leaving 12 bases between the germline ends. This CDR3 spans 14 amino acids. In germline, CDR1 is SGHTA, CDR2 FQGNSA. CDR3 residues: CASSLAAGTSEQYF. Here the CDR3 DNA reads TGTGCCAGCAGCTTAGCGGCCGGGACCTCCGAGCAGTACTTC.

The V call is TRBV28, the J call TRBJ2-7, with TRBD1 as a possible D gene (6 bases). Germline CDR1 is MDHEN and CDR2 is SYDVKM. This CDR3 is 16 amino acids long. V dropped 5 bases and J dropped 6 bases, with 23 bases sitting between them. The DNA of the CDR3 is TGTGCCAGCAGTGTCCCTGGGCGGACAGACTTGTCCGAGCAGTACTTC. Its protein is CASSVPGRTDLSEQYF.

The CDR3 DNA sequence: TGTGCCAGCAGCAAATGGGCGGGGGCTAGCGGGAGGGGAGAGACCCAGTACTTC. This gives the protein CASSKWAGASGRGETQYF. V is TRBV21-1 and J is TRBJ2-5; TRBD2 is the table's D call, not checked against the DNA. TRBV21-1 is a pseudogene locus. The CDR3 length is 18 residues.

There are a few counts of this clone. In the same sample, other DNA sequences code for this CDR3. V usage is TRBV15 and J usage is TRBJ2-7; D remains unclear. V gave up 0 bases and J gave up 4 bases, with 4 bases separating them. This CDR3 contains 12 residues. Germline CDR1 reads LNHNV; CDR2 reads YYDKDF (reference sequence). CDR3 nucleotide sequence: TGTGCCACCAGCAGAGAGGGTTACGAGCAGTACTTC. Translating gives CATSREGYEQYF.

On this clone itself: The sample holds other DNA sequences that translate to the same CDR3. The V call is TRBV5-1, the J call TRBJ2-5; perhaps TRBD1 as D (5 bases). This CDR3 has 12 residues. Germline-derived CDR1 and CDR2 are SGHRS and YFSETQ. V was cut by 1 base and J by 5 bases, with 6 bases left in between. The CDR3 here is CASSLRGETQYF. CDR3 DNA: TGCGCCAGCAGCTTGAGGGGCGAGACCCAGTACTTC.

Here the CDR3 reads CASSLFQSYNEQFF. The CDR3 coding sequence is TGTGCCAGCAGCTTGTTTCAGTCCTACAATGAGCAGTTCTTC. The chain is built from TRBV5-4 and TRBJ2-1; D is undetermined. Germline CDR1 is SGHNT and CDR2 is YYREEE (reference sequence). V was trimmed by 1 base and J by 1 base, leaving 6 bases between them. The CDR3 length is 14 residues.

In this sample, this clone turned up once. One end of the junction does not line up with germline, which may come from a read error. This chain links TRBV29-1 with TRBJ1-4; no clear D. CDR3 size: 12 residues. Germline CDR1 is SQVTM and CDR2 is ANQGSEA. CDR3: CSVGRPNEKLFF. CDR3 in DNA: TGCAGTGTTGGAAGGCCTAATGAAAAACTGTTTTTT.

The genes are TRBV7-2 and TRBJ1-1; TRBD1 matches 8 bases. V shed 5 bases and J 4 bases; nucleotides not matched to a gene: 6. This CDR3 comprises 14 residues. CDR1 and CDR2 from the germline V gene are SGHTA and FQGNSA. The CDR3 DNA is TGTGCCAGCAGCCCGACAGGGGTTAGCACTGAAGCTTTCTTT. Protein: CASSPTGVSTEAFF.

The chain carries TRBV9 and TRBJ2-1, with 8 bases fitting TRBD2. CDR3 length: 15 residues. CDR1 and CDR2 from the germline V gene are SGDLS and YYNGEE. V dropped 0 bases and J dropped 6; count of bases not matched to a gene: 5. The CDR3 loop reads CASSVANSGSNEQFF. The CDR3 nucleotides read TGTGCCAGCAGCGTAGCTAACAGCGGGAGCAATGAGCAGTTCTTC.

As regards this clone: The same CDR3 arises from other DNA sequences in this sample as well. The chain employs TRBV4-2 and TRBJ2-1, with 7 bases lining up with TRBD1. This CDR3 has 15 residues. Germline CDR1 reads LGHNA; CDR2 reads YNFKEQ. J was trimmed by 4 bases and V by 4 bases; bases with no gene match: 7. CDR3 DNA: TGTGCCAGCAGCCCTCGGGACAGTAGTTACAATGAGCAGTTCTTC. Encoded protein: CASSPRDSSYNEQFF.

The J gene is TRBJ2-2, the V gene TRBV7-3, with 8 bases that match TRBD1. Germline CDR1 is SGHTA and CDR2 is FQGTGA. The CDR3 totals 16 residues. J lost 6 bases, V lost 2 bases, and 8 bases had no gene match. Here the CDR3 DNA reads TGTGCCAGCAGCTTATCCCGGGACAGGATATCCGGGGAGCTGTTTTTT. Amino acid sequence: CASSLSRDRISGELFF.

The J gene is TRBJ2-1, the V gene TRBV4-1; possible D gene TRBD1, 6 bases. Trimming removed 3 bases at V and 8 bases at J, with 14 bases between. Looked up from germline, CDR1 is MGHRA and CDR2 is YSYEKL. The CDR3 is 14 residues long. CDR3 loop: CASSQLQGNYEQFF. The CDR3 coding sequence is TGCGCCAGCAGCCAGTTACAGGGAAACTATGAGCAGTTCTTC.

V and J are TRBV5-6 and TRBJ1-1; TRBD1 might be the D (5 bases). The CDR3 runs to 19 residues. CDR1 is SGHDT and CDR2 is YYEEEE in the germline V gene. V was pared by 0 bases and J by 0 bases, with 21 bases between. The CDR3, as DNA: TGTGCCAGCAGCTTGGTGGGGGTGTCGGGAGGAAGCCTGAACACTGAAGCTTTCTTT. Its translation: CASSLVGVSGGSLNTEAFF.

This clone was detected a few times. V is TRBV7-9 and J is TRBJ1-1; no clear D. V was cut by 6 bases and J by 0 bases, with 11 bases left in between. Germline loops: CDR1 SEHNR, CDR2 FQNEAQ (reference sequence). The CDR3 extends over 14 amino acids. Here the CDR3 reads CASSPTLMNTEAFF. The CDR3 bases are TGTGCCAGCAGTCCGACACTTATGAACACTGAAGCTTTCTTT.

V usage is TRBV7-2 and J usage is TRBJ2-1, with a weak D call TRBD2 (6 bases). V dropped 1 base and J dropped 7 bases, with 11 bases sitting between them. This CDR3 contains 14 residues. Germline lookup yields CDR1 SGHTA and CDR2 FQGNSA. CDR3 loop: CASSLGDWINEQFF. The CDR3 DNA follows: TGTGCCAGCAGCTTAGGGGACTGGATTAATGAGCAGTTCTTC.